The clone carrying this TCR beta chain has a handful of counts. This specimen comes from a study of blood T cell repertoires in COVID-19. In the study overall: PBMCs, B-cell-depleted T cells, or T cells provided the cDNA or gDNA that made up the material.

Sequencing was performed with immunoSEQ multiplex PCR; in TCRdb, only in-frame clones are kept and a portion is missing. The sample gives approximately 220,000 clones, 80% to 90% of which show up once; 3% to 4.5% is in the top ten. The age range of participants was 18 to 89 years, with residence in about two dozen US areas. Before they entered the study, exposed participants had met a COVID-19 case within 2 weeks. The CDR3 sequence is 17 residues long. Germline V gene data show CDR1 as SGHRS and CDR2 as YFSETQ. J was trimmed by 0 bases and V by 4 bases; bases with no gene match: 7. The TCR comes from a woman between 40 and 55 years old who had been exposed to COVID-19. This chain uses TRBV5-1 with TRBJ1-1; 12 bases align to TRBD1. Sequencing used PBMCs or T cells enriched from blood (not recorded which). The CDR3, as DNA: TGCGCCAGCAGCGGGACAGGGGGCAGCAAAATGAACACTGAAGCTTTCTTT. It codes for CASSGTGGSKMNTEAFF.